The source of this T cell receptor beta chain is a study of breast tumors, draining lymph nodes, adjacent tissues. Findings and caveats of the study: Luminal-like breast cancer showed significantly higher tumor–nontumor repertoire similarity than basal-like. Tumor TCR diversity was below lymph nodes but above nontumor tissue.

Many counts were recorded for this clonotype. Antigen specificity is unknown. Unmatched junction bases numbered 6, after V lost 0 bases and J lost 7 bases. The germline gives CDR1 SGHAT, CDR2 FQNNGV. The CDR3 has 15 residues. TCRdb analysed the multiplex PCR reads with MiXCR anew, one entry per CDR3 protein. This sample has 200,000 or so distinct CDR3 sequences; over 25% occur once, and the top ten carry about 4.5%. The lymph nodes were axillary draining lymph nodes from breast cancer patients. Input material: axillary lymph node tissue. The TCR comes from a female donor with breast cancer. Some clones in this sample may be carry-over from other donors' samples. The chain couples TRBV11-2 to TRBJ1-5; 7 bases line up with TRBD1. The CDR3 loop is CASSLDRQGQQPQHF. CDR3 nucleotide sequence: TGTGCCAGCAGCTTAGATAGACAGGGCCAACAGCCCCAGCATTTT.